One and the same sample provided the 30 T cell receptor beta chains below, sequenced in a study of response to subunit inactivated influenza vaccine. TCRdb reprocessed the RT-PCR reads via MiXCR and lists one record per CDR3 protein. Of around 790,000 distinct CDR3 sequences in the sample, about 20% were seen once. The sample here was PBMCs from blood, taken approximately 5 days after vaccination. The receptors come from a man in his fifties who received an inactivated influenza vaccine.

V and J are TRBV27 and TRBJ2-3; D ambiguous. V lost 0 bases to trimming and J lost 1 base, with 5 bases between them. The CDR3 is 14 amino acids. Germline lookup yields CDR1 MNHEY and CDR2 SMNVEV (reference sequence). CDR3 sequence (DNA): TGTGCCAGCAGTTTATCGTACGGCACAGATACGCAGTATTTT. Protein product: CASSLSYGTDTQYF.

This chain links TRBV5-1 with TRBJ2-1, with 9 bases that match TRBD2. This CDR3 is 15 amino acids long. V gave up 4 bases and J gave up 2 bases; unmatched junction bases: 4. Germline CDR1 and CDR2: SGHRS and YFSETQ. The CDR3 DNA reads as TGCGCCAGCAGCGCCCCTAGCGGGACCTACAATGAGCAGTTCTTC. This translates into CASSAPSGTYNEQFF.

The CDR3 region is CASSSLLAGGQFF. The CDR3 DNA reads as TGTGCCAGCAGTTCCTTACTAGCGGGAGGACAGTTCTTC. V usage is TRBV27 and J usage is TRBJ2-1; 12 nucleotides align to TRBD2. The CDR3 extends over 13 amino acids. With 4 bases clipped from V and 13 bases from J, the junction kept 5 bases outside the gene matches. From germline, CDR1 is MNHEY and CDR2 SMNVEV (reference sequence).

The CDR3 nucleotides read TGTGCCAGCATCCACGGACAGTACTCCTACAATGAGCAGTTCTTC. Its translation: CASIHGQYSYNEQFF. This chain uses TRBV6-2 or TRBV6-3 with TRBJ2-1; possibly TRBD1 for D (6 bases). Germline V CDR1 and CDR2: MNHEY, SVGEGT. The CDR3 totals 15 residues. V lost 7 bases and J lost 0, with 13 bases in between.

This clonotype has just a few counts. The rearrangement links TRBV4-1 to TRBJ2-1; D gene ambiguous. V lost 5 bases to trimming and J lost 4 bases, with 9 bases between them. The CDR3 runs 13 residues. Germline V gives CDR1 MGHRA, CDR2 YSYEKL. CDR3 DNA sequence: TGCGCCAGCAGCATGGACCTTTACAATGAGCAGTTCTTC. It specifies CASSMDLYNEQFF.

This clonotype was counted only a few times. This rearrangement joins TRBV7-2 to TRBJ1-3; the D is unclear. Between the trimmed V and J ends, which lost 3 bases and 1 base, there was a span of 7 bases. Germline lookup yields CDR1 SGHTA and CDR2 FQGNSA. This CDR3 spans 14 amino acids. In nucleotides, the CDR3 is TGTGCCAGCAGCTTTGTACAGTCTGGAAACACCATATATTTT. Translation: CASSFVQSGNTIYF.

The rearrangement joins TRBV15 to TRBJ2-7; D uncertain. This CDR3 spans 13 amino acids. In germline, CDR1 is LNHNV, CDR2 YYDKDF (reference sequence). Trimming removed 5 bases from V and 6 bases from J, with 14 bases in between. The CDR3 sequence is CATSSIRRGEQYF. The CDR3 nucleotides are TGTGCCACCAGCTCCATCAGACGAGGCGAGCAGTACTTC.

This clonotype was seen only a few times. This rearrangement joins TRBV9 to TRBJ1-4; 9 bases map to TRBD1. The CDR3 totals 16 residues. V dropped 3 bases and J dropped 0; count of bases not matched to a gene: 3. CDR1 SGDLS and CDR2 YYNGEE come from the germline V gene. The CDR3 loop reads CASSAGQGPTNEKLFF. The CDR3 region has the DNA TGTGCCAGCAGCGCAGGACAGGGGCCAACTAATGAAAAACTGTTTTTT.

This clonotype showed up many times. The chain employs TRBV29-1 and TRBJ2-1; TRBD1 aligns across 8 bases. The germline V gene encodes CDR1 SQVTM and CDR2 ANQGSEA. J lost 2 bases, V lost 6 bases, and 9 bases had no gene match. The CDR3 covers 15 residues. For the CDR3, the DNA is TGCAGCGTCGCCCGGGGACAGGTGACCTACAATGAGCAGTTCTTC. It encodes CSVARGQVTYNEQFF.

This clonotype was counted a few times. The CDR3 protein is CSARLTGTGRKDTQYF. The CDR3 DNA sequence: TGCAGTGCTAGACTAACCGGGACAGGGCGTAAAGATACGCAGTATTTT. The V gene is TRBV20-1, the J gene TRBJ2-3, with 9 positions matching TRBD1. Trimming removed 2 bases from V and 5 bases from J; junction bases left unmatched: 11. Germline CDR1 DFQATT, CDR2 SNEGSKA (reference sequence). The CDR3 has 16 residues.

V and J are TRBV28 and TRBJ2-2; either TRBD1 or TRBD2 may supply D (5 bases each). The CDR3 runs 15 residues. Per the germline V gene, CDR1 is MDHEN and CDR2 is SYDVKM. Trimming shortened V by 1 base and J by 4 bases, and 10 bases separated the two germline ends. CDR3 DNA sequence: TGTGCCAGCAGTTTATCGGGGCTGAGCACCGGGGAGCTGTTTTTT. This sequence encodes CASSLSGLSTGELFF.

The chain employs TRBV6-5 and TRBJ1-1, with D perhaps matching TRBD1 (5 bases). The CDR3 consists of 14 residues. V lost 4 bases, J lost 11 bases, and 20 bases lay in between. Germline CDR1 and CDR2: MNHEY and SVGAGI. In DNA form, the CDR3 reads TGTGCCAGCAGTTTACGGGGTGACAGCGAGTCGGCTTTCTTT. This codes for CASSLRGDSESAFF.

V is TRBV6-5 and J is TRBJ1-6; 9 bases map to TRBD1. Germline V gene data show CDR1 as MNHEY and CDR2 as SVGAGI. CDR3 length equals 15 residues. The V gene end was trimmed by 0 bases and the J gene end by 10 bases; junction bases not matched to a gene: 4. This CDR3 is CASSYSGQGKSPLHF. CDR3 nucleotides: TGTGCCAGCAGTTACTCAGGACAGGGGAAGTCACCCCTCCACTTT.

This clonotype was seen repeatedly, ten times or more. The chain combines TRBV13 with TRBJ2-2; TRBD2 matches 12 bases. The length of the CDR3 is 15 residues. CDR1 and CDR2 (germline): PRHDT, FYEKMQ (reference sequence). V lost 5 bases and J lost 3; bases outside the gene matches: 1. CDR3 in amino acids: CASSTSGRHTGELFF. CDR3 nucleotides: TGTGCCAGCAGCACTAGCGGGAGGCACACCGGGGAGCTGTTTTTT.

This clonotype showed up many times. V and J are TRBV5-5 and TRBJ1-1; D is unresolved. The V gene lost 1 base and the J gene lost 4 bases, with 8 bases spanning the gap. The V gene's germline CDR1 is SGHKS and CDR2 YYEKEE (reference sequence). This CDR3 spans 13 amino acids. CDR3 DNA sequence: TGTGCCAGCAGCTTGATCGCGAGCACTGAAGCTTTCTTT. Translated: CASSLIASTEAFF. Using reference TRBV5-5 and TRBJ1-1 for the parts outside the CDR3, the full variable domain is DAGVTQSPTHLIKTRGQQVTLRCSPISGHKSVSWYQQVLGQGPQFIFQYYEKEERGRGNFPDRFSARQFPNYSSELNVNALLLGDSALYLCASSLIASTEAFFGQGTRLTVV.

The chain couples TRBV21-1 to TRBJ1-1; the table's D call, TRBD1, was not checked against the DNA. TRBV21-1 is a recognized pseudogene. This CDR3 is built from 15 residues. CDR3 sequence (DNA): TGTGCCAGCAGCATACGACAGGTCCCGAACACTGAAGCTTTCTTT. Translation: CASSIRQVPNTEAFF.

This clonotype showed up just a few times. The rearrangement uses TRBV5-1 and TRBJ2-3, with TRBD2 as a possible D gene (5 bases). The length of the CDR3 is 14 residues. V lost 2 bases and J 5 bases, leaving 12 bases between the germline ends. The germline V gene has CDR1 SGHRS and CDR2 YFSETQ. CDR3 nucleotide sequence: TGCGCCAGCAGCTTCTGGGGTGAGGGAGATACGCAGTATTTT. Its protein product is CASSFWGEGDTQYF.

This clonotype was seen a handful of times. This CDR3 reads CASEPTSGRWYEQYF. The DNA of the CDR3 is TGTGCCAGCGAGCCAACTAGCGGGAGATGGTACGAGCAGTACTTC. The V call is TRBV25-1, the J call TRBJ2-7; 11 bases are shared with TRBD2. Germline V CDR1 and CDR2: MGHDK, SYGVNS. The ends lost 8 bases at V and 4 bases at J; junction bases unmatched: 10. The CDR3 contains 15 residues.

This clonotype was counted many times. This sequence joins TRBV12-3 or TRBV12-4 and TRBJ2-7, with 8 bases aligning to TRBD1. V shed 7 bases and J 2 bases; nucleotides not matched to a gene: 7. The CDR3 totals 14 residues. CDR3 protein: CASKRQGMAYEQYF. The CDR3 nucleotides are TGTGCCAGCAAAAGACAGGGGATGGCCTACGAGCAGTACTTC.

The chain employs TRBV20-1 and TRBJ1-6, with TRBD1 identical over 7 bases. V lost 4 bases to trimming and J lost 3 bases; unmatched junction nucleotides: 6. The CDR3 covers 15 residues. The V gene's germline CDR1 is DFQATT and CDR2 SNEGSKA (reference sequence). The CDR3 DNA reads TGCAGTGCTAATGGACAGGTGTTCTATAATTCACCCCTCCACTTT. It translates to CSANGQVFYNSPLHF.

The chain couples TRBV29-1 to TRBJ1-3; D remains unclear. Germline V gene data show CDR1 as SQVTM and CDR2 as ANQGSEA. The CDR3 sequence is 14 residues long. Trimming left V 1 base short and J 1 base short, with 8 bases between. Written as DNA, the CDR3 is TGCAGCGTTGAAGGGACGGTATCTGGAAACACCATATATTTT. It yields the protein CSVEGTVSGNTIYF.

The CDR3 DNA follows: TGTGCCAGCAGAATAGTCGGGTCTAGCACAGATACGCAGTATTTT. Translating it yields CASRIVGSSTDTQYF. This chain joins TRBV7-9 and TRBJ2-3; D call uncertain. In germline, CDR1 is SEHNR, CDR2 FQNEAQ (reference sequence). This CDR3 region has 15 residues. The V end was cut by 6 bases, the J end by 0 bases, with 13 bases between.

This chain uses TRBV4-1 with TRBJ2-7; 8 bases align to TRBD2. Trimming took 0 bases from V and 0 from J; bases not matched to a gene: 7. The CDR3 contains 17 residues. Germline V CDR1 and CDR2: MGHRA, YSYEKL. This CDR3 is CASSQEPWRGASYEQYF. As DNA, the CDR3 is TGCGCCAGCAGCCAAGAGCCTTGGCGGGGGGCCTCCTACGAGCAGTACTTC.

The V and J genes are TRBV28 and TRBJ1-2; 7 bases map to TRBD1. Germline V gives CDR1 MDHEN, CDR2 SYDVKM. V lost 6 bases, J lost 3 bases, and 10 bases stayed unmatched. The CDR3 sequence is 15 residues long. For the CDR3, the DNA is TGTGCCAGCAGCCCTACTCTCAGGGGGTACTATGGCTACACCTTC. Protein product: CASSPTLRGYYGYTF.

The chain carries TRBV5-1 and TRBJ1-4; D is ambiguous. Deletions cut 3 bases from V and 5 bases from J, with 11 bases between. CDR1 SGHRS and CDR2 YFSETQ come from the germline V gene. The CDR3 is 14 amino acids. Here the CDR3 reads CASSSQRLNEKLFF. The CDR3 region has the DNA TGCGCCAGCAGCTCCCAGCGCCTGAATGAAAAACTGTTTTTT.

V gene TRBV4-3 combines with J gene TRBJ1-2; unclear D gene. Per germline, CDR1 LGHNA and CDR2 YSLEER. The CDR3 extends over 12 amino acids. Trimming left V 3 bases short and J 7 bases short, with 9 bases between. For the CDR3, the DNA is TGCGCCAGCAGCCAGTCAGCTAGTGGCTACACCTTC. Residues: CASSQSASGYTF.

The chain employs TRBV4-3 and TRBJ2-1; D may be TRBD1 (6 bases). Looked up from germline, CDR1 is LGHNA and CDR2 is YSLEER. This CDR3 contains 17 residues. V was shortened by 0 bases and J by 4 bases, with 16 bases between the two germline ends. The CDR3 sequence: CASSQDPTGLIYNEQFF. In nucleotides, the CDR3 is TGCGCCAGCAGCCAAGATCCCACAGGGCTGATTTACAATGAGCAGTTCTTC.

This clonotype showed up just a few times. The chain couples TRBV4-1 to TRBJ2-1; no definite D call. The germline V and J ends were trimmed by 4 bases and 5 bases, with 24 bases remaining between them. The CDR3 spans 18 residues. The V gene's germline CDR1 is MGHRA and CDR2 YSYEKL. The CDR3 sequence is CASSPDAPPNPLNNEQFF. The CDR3 nucleotides are TGCGCCAGCAGCCCTGACGCACCGCCGAACCCTCTCAACAATGAGCAGTTCTTC.

The V call is TRBV9, the J call TRBJ2-3, with a weak D call TRBD2 (7 bases). This CDR3 contains 16 residues. Germline V gene data show CDR1 as SGDLS and CDR2 as YYNGEE. V lost 3 bases to trimming and J lost 2 bases, with 16 bases between them. The CDR3 DNA reads as TGTGCCAGCAGCGGGGGACCGGGGGGCAACACAGATACGCAGTATTTT. It yields the protein CASSGGPGGNTDTQYF.

V gene TRBV11-2 combines with J gene TRBJ1-3, with 7 bases that match TRBD1. The V and J ends lost 6 bases and 2 bases, in that order; junction bases with no gene match: 4. The germline CDR1 and CDR2 sequences are SGHAT and FQNNGV. The CDR3 is made up of 14 amino acids. CDR3 amino acids: CASRPTGAGNTIYF. The CDR3 DNA reads as TGTGCCAGCAGACCAACAGGGGCTGGAAACACCATATATTTT.